This T cell receptor beta chain is from a study of T cells in Graves' hyperthyroidism and ophthalmopathy. The investigators amplified TCR beta CDR3 regions from RNA transcripts. TCR CDR3 regions were first amplified by RT-PCR with HTBI primers. TCRdb called the multiplex PCR reads again in MiXCR, with one record for every CDR3 protein. The repertoire holds more than 40,000 distinct CDR3 sequences, with approximately 50% as singletons. V lost 4 bases to trimming and J lost 5 bases, with 15 bases between them. The CDR3 sequence is 14 residues long. CDR1 and CDR2 from the germline V gene are SGHVS and FQNEAQ.

Sequencing was carried out using peripheral blood or thyroid tissue (not recorded which). The genes are TRBV7-8 and TRBJ2-7, with D perhaps TRBD1 (7 bases). This clonotype was obtained from a woman between 50 and 59 years old with Graves' hyperthyroidism. The chain's CDR3 is CASSSNRGLDEQYF. CDR3 nucleotides: TGTGCCAGCAGCTCGAACAGGGGACTGGACGAGCAGTACTTC.